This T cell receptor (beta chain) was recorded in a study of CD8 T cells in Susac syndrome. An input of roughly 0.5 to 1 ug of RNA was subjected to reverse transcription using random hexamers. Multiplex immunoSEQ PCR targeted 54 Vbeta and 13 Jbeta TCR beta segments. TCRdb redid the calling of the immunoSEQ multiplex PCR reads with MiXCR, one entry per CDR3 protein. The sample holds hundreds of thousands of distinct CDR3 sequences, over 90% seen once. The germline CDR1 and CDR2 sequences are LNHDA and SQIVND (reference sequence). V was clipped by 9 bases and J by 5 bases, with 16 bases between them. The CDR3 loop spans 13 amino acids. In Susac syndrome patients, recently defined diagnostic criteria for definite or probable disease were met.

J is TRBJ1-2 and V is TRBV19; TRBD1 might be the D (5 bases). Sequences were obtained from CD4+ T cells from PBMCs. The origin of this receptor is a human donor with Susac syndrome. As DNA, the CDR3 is TGTGCCAGCCTTGGGGGGAGAAATTATGGCTACACCTTC. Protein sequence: CASLGGRNYGYTF.